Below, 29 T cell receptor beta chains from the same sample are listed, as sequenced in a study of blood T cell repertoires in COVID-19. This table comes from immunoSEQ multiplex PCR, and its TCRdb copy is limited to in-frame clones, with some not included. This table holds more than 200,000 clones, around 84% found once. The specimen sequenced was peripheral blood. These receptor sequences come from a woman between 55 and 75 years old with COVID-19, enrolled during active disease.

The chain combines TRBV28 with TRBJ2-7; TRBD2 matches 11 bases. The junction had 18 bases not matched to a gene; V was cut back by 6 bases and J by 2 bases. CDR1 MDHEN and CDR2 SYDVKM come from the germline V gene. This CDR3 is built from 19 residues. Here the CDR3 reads CASSKGVLAGDYGTYEQYF. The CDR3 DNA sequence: TGTGCCAGCAGCAAAGGGGTACTAGCGGGAGACTATGGGACCTACGAGCAGTACTTC.

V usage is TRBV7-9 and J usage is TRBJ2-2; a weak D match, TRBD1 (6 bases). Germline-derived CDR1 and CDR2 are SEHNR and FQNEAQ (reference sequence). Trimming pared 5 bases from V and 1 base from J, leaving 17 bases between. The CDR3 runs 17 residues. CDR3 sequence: CASSRKRQGLNTGELFF. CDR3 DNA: TGTGCCAGCAGCCGAAAGAGGCAGGGGCTGAACACCGGGGAGCTGTTTTTT.

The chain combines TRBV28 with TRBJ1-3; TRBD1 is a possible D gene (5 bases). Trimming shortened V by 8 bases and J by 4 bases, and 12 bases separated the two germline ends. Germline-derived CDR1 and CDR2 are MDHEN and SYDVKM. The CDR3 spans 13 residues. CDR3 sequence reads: CASWGKWGNTIYF. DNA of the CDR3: TGTGCCAGCTGGGGCAAGTGGGGAAACACCATATATTTT.

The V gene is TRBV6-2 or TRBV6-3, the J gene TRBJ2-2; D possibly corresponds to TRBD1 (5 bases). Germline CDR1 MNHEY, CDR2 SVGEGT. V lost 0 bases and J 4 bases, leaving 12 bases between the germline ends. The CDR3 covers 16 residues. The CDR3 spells CASSYSPLQGTGELFF. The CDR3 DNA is TGTGCCAGCAGTTACTCCCCCCTCCAGGGCACCGGGGAGCTGTTTTTT.

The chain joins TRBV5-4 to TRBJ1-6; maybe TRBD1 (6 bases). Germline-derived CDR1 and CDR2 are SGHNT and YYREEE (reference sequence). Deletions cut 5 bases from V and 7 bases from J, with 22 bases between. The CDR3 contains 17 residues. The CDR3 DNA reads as TGTGCCAGCAGTCGTAACGGGGGGCAGGCCAGGAATTCACCCCTCCACTTT. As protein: CASSRNGGQARNSPLHF.

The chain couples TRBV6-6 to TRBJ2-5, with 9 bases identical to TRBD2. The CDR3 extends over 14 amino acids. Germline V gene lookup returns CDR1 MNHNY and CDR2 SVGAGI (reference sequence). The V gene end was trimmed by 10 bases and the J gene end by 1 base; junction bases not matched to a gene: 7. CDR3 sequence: CAIGGRGFQETQYF. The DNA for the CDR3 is TGTGCCATCGGCGGGAGGGGGTTCCAAGAGACCCAGTACTTC.

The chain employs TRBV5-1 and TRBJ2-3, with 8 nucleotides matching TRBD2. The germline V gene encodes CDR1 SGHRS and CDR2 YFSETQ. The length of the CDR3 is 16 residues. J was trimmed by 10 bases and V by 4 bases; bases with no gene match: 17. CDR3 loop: CASSRWGTSRGEAQYF. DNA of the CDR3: TGCGCCAGCAGCCGCTGGGGGACTAGTAGAGGGGAAGCGCAGTATTTT.

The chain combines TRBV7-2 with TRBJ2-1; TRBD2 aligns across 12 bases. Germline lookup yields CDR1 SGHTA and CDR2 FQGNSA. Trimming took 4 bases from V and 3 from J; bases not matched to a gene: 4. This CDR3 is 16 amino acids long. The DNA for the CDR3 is TGTGCCAGCAGCTATACTAGCGGGAGGCTCTACAATGAGCAGTTCTTC. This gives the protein CASSYTSGRLYNEQFF.

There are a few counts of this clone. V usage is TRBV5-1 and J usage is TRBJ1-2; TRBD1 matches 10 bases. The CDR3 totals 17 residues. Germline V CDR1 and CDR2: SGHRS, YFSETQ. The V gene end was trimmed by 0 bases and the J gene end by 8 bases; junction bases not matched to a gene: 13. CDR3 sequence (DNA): TGCGCCAGCAGCTTGGATGGGACAGGGGTGGATTTTCTGGGCTACACCTTC. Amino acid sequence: CASSLDGTGVDFLGYTF.

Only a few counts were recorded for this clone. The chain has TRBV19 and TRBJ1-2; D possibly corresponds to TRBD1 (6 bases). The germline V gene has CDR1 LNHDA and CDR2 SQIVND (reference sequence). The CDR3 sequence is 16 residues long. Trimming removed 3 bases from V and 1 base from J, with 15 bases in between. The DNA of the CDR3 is TGTGCCAGTAGTATTCGGACAGAACTATTTAACTATGGCTACACCTTC. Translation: CASSIRTELFNYGYTF.

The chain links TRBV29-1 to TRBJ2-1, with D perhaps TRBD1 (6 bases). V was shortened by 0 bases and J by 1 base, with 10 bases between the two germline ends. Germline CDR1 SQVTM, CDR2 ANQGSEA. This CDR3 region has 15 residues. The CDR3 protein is CSVEDGQRSYNEQFF. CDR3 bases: TGCAGCGTTGAAGACGGACAGCGGTCCTACAATGAGCAGTTCTTC.

In DNA form, the CDR3 reads TGTGCCAGCAGCTTAGGGATCGCAGGGACAGGGCGAGACTATGGCTACACCTTC. This gives the protein CASSLGIAGTGRDYGYTF. This sequence joins TRBV11-2 and TRBJ1-2; 9 bases agree with TRBD1. With V trimmed by 1 base and J by 3 bases, 12 bases remained unmatched. Germline V gene sequence: CDR1 SGHAT, CDR2 FQNNGV. The CDR3 extends over 18 amino acids.

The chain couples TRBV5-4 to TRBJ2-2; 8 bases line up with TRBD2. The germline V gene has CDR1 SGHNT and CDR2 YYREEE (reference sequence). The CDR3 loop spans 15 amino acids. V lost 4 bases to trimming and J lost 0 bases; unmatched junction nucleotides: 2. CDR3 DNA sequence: TGTGCCAGCAGCCTGGGACTAGCGAACACCGGGGAGCTGTTTTTT. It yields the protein CASSLGLANTGELFF.

CDR3 region: CSVGTSGIYNEQFF. DNA for the CDR3: TGCAGCGTTGGGACTAGCGGGATCTACAATGAGCAGTTCTTC. This sequence joins TRBV29-1 and TRBJ2-1; 12 bases map to TRBD2. The CDR3 contains 14 residues. With 4 bases clipped from V and 3 bases from J, the junction kept 1 base outside the gene matches. In germline, CDR1 is SQVTM, CDR2 ANQGSEA.

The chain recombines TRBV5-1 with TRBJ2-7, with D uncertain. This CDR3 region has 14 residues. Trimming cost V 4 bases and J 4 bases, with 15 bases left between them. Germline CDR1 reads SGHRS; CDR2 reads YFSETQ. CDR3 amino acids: CASSLGDSRYEQYF. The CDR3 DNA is TGCGCCAGCAGCCTGGGCGACTCGCGATACGAGCAGTACTTC.

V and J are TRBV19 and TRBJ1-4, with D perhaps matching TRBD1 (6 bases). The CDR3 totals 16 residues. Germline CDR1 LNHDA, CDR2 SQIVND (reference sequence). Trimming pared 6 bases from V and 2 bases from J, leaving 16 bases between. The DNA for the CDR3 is TGTGCCAGTAGGACAGGCGACTTCGGGACTAATGAAAAACTGTTTTTT. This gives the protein CASRTGDFGTNEKLFF.

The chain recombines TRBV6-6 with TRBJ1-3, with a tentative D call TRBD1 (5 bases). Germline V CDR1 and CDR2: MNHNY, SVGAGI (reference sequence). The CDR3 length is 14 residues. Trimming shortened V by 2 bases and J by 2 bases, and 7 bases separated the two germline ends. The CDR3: CASSYGAPGNTIYF. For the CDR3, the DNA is TGTGCCAGCAGTTACGGGGCTCCTGGAAACACCATATATTTT.

This chain's CDR3 is CASSPRDAGEQYF. Here the CDR3 DNA reads TGTGCCAGCTCACCACGAGATGCTGGCGAGCAGTACTTC. The chain recombines TRBV18 with TRBJ2-7; D is ambiguous. Germline lookup yields CDR1 KGHSH and CDR2 LQKENI. The CDR3 sequence is 13 residues long. V lost 1 base, J lost 6 bases, and 10 bases lay in between.

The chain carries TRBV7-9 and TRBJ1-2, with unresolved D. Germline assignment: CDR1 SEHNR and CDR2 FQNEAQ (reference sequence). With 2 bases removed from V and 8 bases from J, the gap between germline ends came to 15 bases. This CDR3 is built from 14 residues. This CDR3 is CASSLRFDTEGYTF. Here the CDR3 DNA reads TGTGCCAGCAGCTTACGGTTCGATACGGAGGGCTACACCTTC.

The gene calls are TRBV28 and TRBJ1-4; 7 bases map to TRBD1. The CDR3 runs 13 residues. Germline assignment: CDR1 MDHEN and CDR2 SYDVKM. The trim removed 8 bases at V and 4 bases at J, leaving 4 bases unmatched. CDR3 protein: CASRDSLNEKLFF. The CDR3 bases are TGTGCCAGCCGGGACAGCCTTAATGAAAAACTGTTTTTT.

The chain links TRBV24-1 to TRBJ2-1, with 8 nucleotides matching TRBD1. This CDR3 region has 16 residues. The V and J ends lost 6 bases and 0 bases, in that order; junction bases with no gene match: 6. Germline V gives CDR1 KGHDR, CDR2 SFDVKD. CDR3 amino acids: CATSHFGQGSYNEQFF. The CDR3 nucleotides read TGTGCCACCAGTCACTTCGGACAGGGCTCCTACAATGAGCAGTTCTTC.

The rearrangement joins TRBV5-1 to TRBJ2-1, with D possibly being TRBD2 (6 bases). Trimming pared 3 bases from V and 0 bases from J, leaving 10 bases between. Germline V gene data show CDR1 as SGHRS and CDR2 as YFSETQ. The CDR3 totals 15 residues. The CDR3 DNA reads TGCGCCAGCAGCTGGAGGGTTTCCTCCTACAATGAGCAGTTCTTC. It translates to CASSWRVSSYNEQFF.

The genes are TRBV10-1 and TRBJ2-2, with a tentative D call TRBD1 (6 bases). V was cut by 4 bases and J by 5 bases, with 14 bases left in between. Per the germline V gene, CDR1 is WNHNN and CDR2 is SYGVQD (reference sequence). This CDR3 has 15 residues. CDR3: CASSGGRGLTGELFF. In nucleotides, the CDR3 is TGCGCCAGCAGTGGCGGCAGGGGTCTAACCGGGGAGCTGTTTTTT.

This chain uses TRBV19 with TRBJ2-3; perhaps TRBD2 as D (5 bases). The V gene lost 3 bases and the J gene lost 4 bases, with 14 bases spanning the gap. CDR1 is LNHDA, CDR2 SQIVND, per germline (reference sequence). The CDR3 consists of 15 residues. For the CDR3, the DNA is TGTGCCAGTAGTATCCTCAGCGGAGCCCCAGATACGCAGTATTTT. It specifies CASSILSGAPDTQYF.

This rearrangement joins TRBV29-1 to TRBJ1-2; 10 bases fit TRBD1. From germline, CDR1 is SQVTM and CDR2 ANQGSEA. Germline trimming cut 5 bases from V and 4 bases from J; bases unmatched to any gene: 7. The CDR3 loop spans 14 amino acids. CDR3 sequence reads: CSVQTGGWGYGYTF. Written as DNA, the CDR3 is TGCAGCGTTCAGACAGGGGGCTGGGGCTATGGCTACACCTTC.

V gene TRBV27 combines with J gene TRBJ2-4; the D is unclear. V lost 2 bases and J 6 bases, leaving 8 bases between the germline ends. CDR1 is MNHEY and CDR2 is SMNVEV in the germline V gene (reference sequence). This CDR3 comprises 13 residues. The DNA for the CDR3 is TGTGCCAGCAGTTTAAGTCAGCGAAACATTCAGTACTTC. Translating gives CASSLSQRNIQYF.

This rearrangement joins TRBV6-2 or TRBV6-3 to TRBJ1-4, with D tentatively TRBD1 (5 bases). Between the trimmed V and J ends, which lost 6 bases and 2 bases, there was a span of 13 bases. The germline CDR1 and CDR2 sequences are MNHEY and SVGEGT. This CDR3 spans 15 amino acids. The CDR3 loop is CASSGRGSTNEKLFF. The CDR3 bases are TGTGCCAGCAGCGGCCGGGGGAGCACTAATGAAAAACTGTTTTTT.

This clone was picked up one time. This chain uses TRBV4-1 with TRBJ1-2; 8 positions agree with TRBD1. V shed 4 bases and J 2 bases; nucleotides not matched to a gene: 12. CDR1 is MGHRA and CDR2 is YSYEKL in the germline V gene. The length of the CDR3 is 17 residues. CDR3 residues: CASSLGQGLRGNYGYTF. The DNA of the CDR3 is TGCGCCAGCAGCCTCGGACAGGGCTTAAGGGGCAACTATGGCTACACCTTC.

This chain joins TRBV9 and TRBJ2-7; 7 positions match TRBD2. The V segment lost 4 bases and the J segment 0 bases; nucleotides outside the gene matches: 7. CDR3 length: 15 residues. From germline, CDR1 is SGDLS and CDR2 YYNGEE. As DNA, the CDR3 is TGTGCCAGCAGCCCGCGCGGCGGGAGCTCCTACGAGCAGTACTTC. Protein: CASSPRGGSSYEQYF.